The rows below give T cell receptor beta chains drawn from one sample of a study of T cell changes during pregnancy in multiple sclerosis. The protocol was immunoSEQ multiplex PCR, while the TCRdb copy is restricted to in-frame clones and leaves out a portion. The data show some 100,000 clones, just over 90% seen once. Here the sequenced sample was peripheral blood, taken in the second trimester of pregnancy. The receptor set was obtained from a female donor with multiple sclerosis, enrolled in a pregnancy study. Both conserved end residues are part of each CDR3.

v_call: TRBV5-1; j_call: TRBJ1-4; cdr3_aa: CASSLAPSTRDRGEKLFF
v_call: TRBV19; j_call: TRBJ1-2; cdr3_aa: CASSIGGQGDYGYTF
v_call: TRBV6-5; j_call: TRBJ2-1; cdr3_aa: CASSYYQRSYNEQFF
v_call: TRBV28; j_call: TRBJ2-1; cdr3_aa: CASSSTGMQFF
v_call: TRBV28; j_call: TRBJ2-7; cdr3_aa: CASSSGTSGFFSYEQYF
v_call: TRBV9; j_call: TRBJ2-3; cdr3_aa: CASSTRLAENTDTQYF
v_call: TRBV7-3; j_call: TRBJ1-6; cdr3_aa: CASSPDSFSPLHF
v_call: TRBV6-1; j_call: TRBJ2-1; cdr3_aa: CASIPGQWINEQFF
v_call: TRBV27; j_call: TRBJ2-1; cdr3_aa: CASSPGGAEQFF
v_call: TRBV27; j_call: TRBJ1-2; cdr3_aa: CASSLRGGGYGYTF
v_call: TRBV4-1; j_call: TRBJ1-1; cdr3_aa: CASSQEARSVTEAFF
v_call: TRBV7-9; j_call: TRBJ2-1; cdr3_aa: CASSLDGGTYNEQFF
v_call: TRBV14; j_call: TRBJ2-1; cdr3_aa: CASSRERSFYNEQFF
v_call: TRBV6-5; j_call: TRBJ1-2; cdr3_aa: CASSVQGLGYTF
v_call: TRBV5-1; j_call: TRBJ2-6; cdr3_aa: CASSRTGVRGANVLTF
v_call: TRBV5-4; j_call: TRBJ2-7; cdr3_aa: CASSLGRVPYEQYF
v_call: TRBV10-2; j_call: TRBJ2-1; cdr3_aa: CASSPGTSPHNEQFF
v_call: TRBV6-1; j_call: TRBJ1-3; cdr3_aa: CASSVDRVSGNTIYF
v_call: TRBV10-1; j_call: TRBJ1-1; cdr3_aa: CASSASGSQAYTEAFF
v_call: TRBV16; j_call: TRBJ2-2; cdr3_aa: CASSLGQGTGELFF
v_call: TRBV5-1; j_call: TRBJ2-7; cdr3_aa: CASSLRRGYEQYF
v_call: TRBV9; j_call: TRBJ2-1; cdr3_aa: CASSVRRDYNEQFF
v_call: TRBV5-1; j_call: TRBJ1-1; cdr3_aa: CASSPLPSVNTEAFF
v_call: TRBV30; j_call: TRBJ2-3; cdr3_aa: CAWSAPTRLAGFTDTQYF
v_call: TRBV19; j_call: TRBJ2-7; cdr3_aa: CASSIQGSSYEQYF
v_call: TRBV6-6; j_call: TRBJ2-5; cdr3_aa: CASSYRPSGGQETQYF
v_call: TRBV11-1; j_call: TRBJ2-7; cdr3_aa: CASSLALTARSEQYF
v_call: TRBV5-1; j_call: TRBJ2-7; cdr3_aa: CASSLNGGNYEQYF
v_call: TRBV6-1; j_call: TRBJ2-1; cdr3_aa: CASNSRSSSNEQFF
v_call: TRBV6-5; j_call: TRBJ1-1; cdr3_aa: CASSYLARGNTEAFF
v_call: TRBV30; j_call: TRBJ2-1; cdr3_aa: CAWSPDREYEQFF
v_call: TRBV6-1; j_call: TRBJ1-5; cdr3_aa: CASSPAGNQPQHF
v_call: TRBV19; j_call: TRBJ2-7; cdr3_aa: CASSPIIGEAAYEQYF
v_call: TRBV6-5; j_call: TRBJ1-2; cdr3_aa: CASSYTGQGIYGYTF
v_call: TRBV5-1; j_call: TRBJ2-3; cdr3_aa: CASRASGTTDTQYF
v_call: TRBV28; j_call: TRBJ2-7; cdr3_aa: CASSLGAGGSYEQYF
v_call: TRBV10-3; j_call: TRBJ2-7; cdr3_aa: CAISRDYYEQYF
v_call: TRBV6-5; j_call: TRBJ1-1; cdr3_aa: CASRDRTANTEAFF
v_call: TRBV5-4; j_call: TRBJ1-2; cdr3_aa: CASSFGDREGGYTF
v_call: TRBV9; j_call: TRBJ2-3; cdr3_aa: CASSGSGGRGDTQYF
v_call: TRBV5-1; j_call: TRBJ2-7; cdr3_aa: CASSLAQGTSYEQYF
v_call: TRBV6-5; j_call: TRBJ2-1; cdr3_aa: CASRSAPTNEQFF
v_call: TRBV5-6; j_call: TRBJ2-5; cdr3_aa: CASGRRGGQETQYF